Described below is a single TCR beta chain sequence and its context. No antigen is known for it. This entry is derived from a study of cytomegalovirus exposure and HLA in healthy donors (dated by TCRdb to the late 2010s). Describing the broader study: According to an earlier analysis of several hundred of the donors, about 190 million T cells yielded 95 million to 140 million unique TCR beta sequences and more than 250 Gb of sequence data. The study combined high-throughput TCR immunosequencing, statistical association of individual TCRs with disease status, and machine learning to predict cytomegalovirus infection status. In the later analysis, no new phenotypic data were used to find candidate immune exposures; instead, reliance was placed on TCR beta sequences and their occurrence across donors. An earlier analysis of approximately 500 of the donors applied high-throughput TCR beta sequencing to assess whether each TCR beta V gene segment acted as functional or pseudogenic. Donor age, sex, ethnicity and CMV serostatus were compiled alongside the repertoire data. Four to six DR-DQ haplotypes were handled as single units for association and clustering, since linkage in the cohort was strong. Both class I and class II loci were covered by HLA typing, at four-digit resolution. Typing coverage differed by locus: A, B, C, DRB1 and DQB1 were typed in about 620-630 donors, DQA1 in 500 to 550, DPA1 in approximately 610, and DPB1 in just under 490. Among the roughly 430 genotyped donors, 81% belonged to the genetic ancestry cluster associated with self-reported Caucasian donors. Every discovery cohort repertoire had been produced on one sequencing platform. An early release covering over 500 HLA-typed donors comprised approximately 290 gigabases of sequencing data and around 80 million unique TCR sequences. The aim of the study was to test whether cataloging public T cell receptors could identify signatures of past pathogen exposure. Genome-wide SNP genotypes for about 60% of the roughly 700 donors were used in a later genetic analysis, which treated that subset as a discovery cohort. Among 300 to 500 genotyped donors of the cohort, an average of around 220,000 unique TCR beta nucleotide sequences was sequenced per donor, of which about 19% were non-productive. A later analysis re-examined previously published TCR beta repertoires from about 700 donors and added high-resolution HLA genotyping to investigate patterns of TCR occurrence. Besides the first cohort of some 670 subjects, a separate validation cohort made up of over a hundred different subjects was used. The study profiled the T cell repertoires of around 700 subjects by immunosequencing and related them to cytomegalovirus serostatus. General study outcomes and caveats: In vitro tests confirmed that a few of the cytomegalovirus-associated TCR beta chains recognize cytomegalovirus antigens. Because HLA typing was unavailable for some donors at each locus, only the typed subset was used in association tests. Over 15 rarely observed V segments, including chromosome 9 orphons, were excluded from the earlier analysis of 550 to 700 of the donors because counts were too low. Some IMGT-functional V segments, including TRBV6-2 and TRBV6-3, could not be distinguished by the 87-base-pair reads and were therefore excluded. According to the authors, the approach could potentially be generalized to other disease states and immunological phenotypes. Linkage disequilibrium might explain the correlated functional status among segregating V segments, but an unknown experimental factor could not be ruled out. According to a later analysis, TCR association rates differed among HLA loci, with DRB1 alleles showing the most associated TCRs and HLA-C alleles showing the fewest. Roughly uniform sequencing depth across donors was assumed in presence/absence analyses, although this assumption may not hold. In an earlier analysis of some 550 of the donors, most TCR beta V segments were observed in productive rearrangements about 90% or about 30% of the time, broadly matching IMGT annotations. In a later genetic analysis, a missense DCLRE1C variant was associated with V-gene and J-gene trimming of TCR beta chains, and the association was replicated in an independent cohort. Immune exposure information for the cohort was limited to CMV serostatus. In both the original and validation cohorts, the classifier was reported to diagnose cytomegalovirus status with high specificity and sensitivity. In a later analysis, over 15,000 TCR beta sequences were associated with specific HLA alleles at a false discovery rate of 0.05. In the study, around 150 TCR beta chains were listed as associated with cytomegalovirus. A later analysis reported that several top co-occurrence clusters appeared linked to parvovirus B19, influenza, CMV and Epstein-Barr virus. A further reported finding was that TCR beta sequences accurately predicted the HLA-A and HLA-B alleles for most subjects in the first cohort. In a later analysis, most CMV-associated TCR beta chains were found to appear HLA-restricted, with HLA associations seemingly driven largely by CMV exposure. While some public TCRs were present in many individuals, most TCR sequences turned up only very rarely across donors. Compared with equally common non-associated chains, HLA-associated TCR beta chains in a later analysis were more clonally expanded and had lower generation probabilities. According to a later genetic analysis, donors in an Asian-associated ancestry cluster had fewer N-insertions in productive TCRs than the approximately 670-donor mean. Strong co-occurrence of HLA alleles, especially DR and DQ, made assigning TCR associations to individual alleles difficult. In this cohort, only TCR beta chains were sequenced, and detectable features were limited by the absence of alpha or paired-chain data. The sequencing pipeline was judged likely to have produced a cluster of highly shared sequence variants as a technical artifact.

The cohort was made up of roughly 670 healthy bone marrow donors. All cohort members were sampled while nominally healthy, although unrecorded immune exposures were likely present. The donor tested CMV seropositive, placing the donor among the 250 to 350 seropositive members of the cohort. Each donor provided a peripheral blood sample, and peripheral blood mononuclear cells were used for TCR beta sequencing. The Qiagen DNeasy Blood Extraction Kit was used to extract genomic DNA from the blood cell samples. The CDR3 runs 14 amino acids, cysteine and phenylalanine included. Only the CDR3 DNA is retained, 42 bases long and in frame from the first base. The germline V gene provides CDR1 MNHEY and CDR2 SVGAGI. The library was produced with the immunoSEQ multiplex PCR assay. For the multiplex PCR, a mixture combining 60 forward primers for TCR Vbeta segments and 13 reverse primers for TCR Jbeta segments was used. A multiplex PCR assay on genomic DNA amplified the CDR3 region of rearranged TCR beta genes. The amplified TCR beta libraries were sequenced on the Illumina HiSeq System as 87-base-pair reads. The original pipeline was this. Across the 500 to 750 repertoires, a later analysis counted tens of millions of unique TCR beta chains, 9 million to 14 million of which were shared by at least two donors. Raw reads were error-corrected and collapsed into unique sequences by a nearest-neighbor algorithm in which closely related sequences were merged to remove PCR and sequencing errors. CDR3 sequences were aligned to IMGT reference sequences to assign V, D and J gene segments. Each retained sequence needed at least a six-nucleotide match to both a V gene segment and a J gene segment. A rearrangement counted as productive if the CDR3 had no stop codons and remained in frame with V and J, and every other rearrangement counted as non-productive. CDR3 was defined by IMGT convention, running from the second conserved V-encoded cysteine to the conserved J-encoded phenylalanine. The earlier analysis of 450 to 750 of the donors excluded any sequence lacking an unambiguous match to a single V gene segment. In an earlier analysis of 587 of the donors, a V segment was called functional when productive rearrangements were above 56.7%, and segregating when the standard deviation between donors exceeded 5%. A statistical classification framework was built for diagnosing cytomegalovirus status from the catalog of TCR beta chain sequences. In a later analysis, TCR nucleotide sequences were compared against IMGT/GENE-DB human TR gene sequences so that V and J genes could be assigned. Using the TCRdist pipeline, a later analysis assigned CDR3 sequences along with most-parsimonious VDJ recombination scenarios. In a later analysis, each TCR beta chain was defined by its CDR3 amino acid sequence together with its V-gene family, and reads without a unique V-gene family were excluded. To address suspected cross-contamination and a sequencing artifact, a later analysis removed approximately 600 highly shared, low-generation-probability nucleotide sequences. A later analysis calculated a clonal expansion index for each public chain from normalized within-repertoire ranks of inferred template counts. In a later analysis, generation probabilities were computed with a VDJ recombination model fitted to out-of-frame rearrangements, and the resulting probabilities were checked against IGoR. In a later analysis, TCR-TCR, TCR-HLA and TCR-CMV co-occurrence was scored with hypergeometric tests, and a repertoire-size bias correction was applied to TCR pairs. False discovery rates were estimated in a later analysis by permuting HLA or CMV assignments 20 times. A later analysis grouped co-occurring TCRs with DBSCAN, adding TCRdist sequence similarity when clustering within HLA-allele-positive subsets. Repertoires with fewer than 30,000 or more than 120,000 public chains were left out of co-occurrence clustering, as were about five repertoires with anomalous nucleotide sharing. Held by TCRdb, this immuneACCESS table contains in-frame sequences only and omits some clones. Under half of the omission traces to an unresolved V gene where checked; the cause of the rest is unknown. V, J and clone size derive from that table, while D and trimming were established from the DNA sequence. This sample's table carries 60,000 to 90,000 clones. The ten most abundant clones make up approximately 4.5% of the sample.

The origin of this receptor is a middle-aged woman in good health and CMV-seropositive. Sequenced sample: PBMCs. Recombination connected TRBV6-5 to TRBJ2-5; TRBD2 lines up with 7 middle nucleotides. The DNA end is a closer match to TRBJ2-7, so the J assignment may be wrong. Here the CDR3 is given as CASSYRTSYNEQYF. At the DNA level, the sequence is TGTGCCAGCAGTTACCGGACTAGTTACAACGAGCAGTACTTC.